This T cell receptor beta chain originates from a study of T cells in Graves' hyperthyroidism and ophthalmopathy. RNA transcripts provided the source from which TCR beta CDR3 regions were amplified. In the first-round RT-PCR of the TCR CDR3, the HTBI primer set was used. TCRdb re-called the multiplex PCR reads with MiXCR, one entry per CDR3 protein. The sample lists almost 600,000 distinct CDR3 sequences; more than 11% were seen once. Study results and limitations: Stable hyperthyroidism was separated from ophthalmopathy by a model based on 13 V-J features.

The CDR3 has 14 residues. Germline V gives CDR1 ENHRY, CDR2 SYGVKD. V was clipped by 6 bases and J by 2 bases; unmatched bases: 6. This clonotype was found many times. Antigen: not known. The V and J genes are TRBV10-3 and TRBJ2-7; 8 bases are shared with TRBD1. The sequence derives from a woman between 25 and 40 years old with Graves' hyperthyroidism that later progressed to Graves' ophthalmopathy. Source material: blood. The CDR3 sequence: CAISLGQETYEQYF. Written as DNA, the CDR3 is TGTGCCATCAGCCTGGGACAGGAAACCTACGAGCAGTACTTC.